Each of the 4 T cell receptor beta chains below was sequenced from the same sample in a study of blood T cell repertoires in COVID-19. Profiled with immunoSEQ multiplex PCR; TCRdb holds only in-frame clones, not every one. The sample consists of 300,000 to 450,000 clones, about 90% of them appearing once. Sequencing input: PBMCs or T cells enriched from blood (not recorded which). The receptors here all came from a woman in her 30s who had recovered from COVID-19.

The V and J genes are TRBV19 and TRBJ1-1; D may be TRBD1 (6 bases). Germline V gene sequence: CDR1 LNHDA, CDR2 SQIVND (reference sequence). The V and J ends lost 1 base and 0 bases respectively, with 12 bases between them. This CDR3 spans 16 amino acids. In DNA form, the CDR3 reads TGTGCCAGTAGTATAGGCACCAGGGGACTGAACACTGAAGCTTTCTTT. This translates into CASSIGTRGLNTEAFF.

CDR3 loop: CASTLPRLVRYTIYF. CDR3 bases: TGTGCCAGCACCCTCCCTCGGTTGGTGCGGTACACCATATATTTT. The chain couples TRBV9 to TRBJ1-3; D remains ambiguous. The CDR3 covers 15 residues. CDR1 SGDLS and CDR2 YYNGEE come from the germline V gene. The V end lost 6 bases, the J end lost 8 bases, and 21 bases lay between the germline ends.

This chain links TRBV19 with TRBJ2-2; unclear D gene. CDR1 and CDR2 from the germline V gene are LNHDA and SQIVND (reference sequence). The CDR3 runs 18 residues. V was shortened by 3 bases and J by 0 bases, with 17 bases between the two germline ends. CDR3 coding DNA: TGTGCCAGTAGTATTCGAACCCGGTCCTTTTCGAACACCGGGGAGCTGTTTTTT. Protein: CASSIRTRSFSNTGELFF.

As regards this clone: Other DNA sequences within the sample encode an identical CDR3. The CDR3 protein is CASSPDSNYGYTF. The CDR3, as DNA: TGCGCCAGCAGCCCTGACAGTAACTATGGCTACACCTTC. The chain uses TRBV5-1 and TRBJ1-2; TRBD1 is a possible D gene (5 bases). Looked up from germline, CDR1 is SGHRS and CDR2 is YFSETQ. The CDR3 has 13 amino acids. The V end lost 4 bases, the J end lost 1 base, and 8 bases lay between the germline ends.